This TCR beta chain is drawn from a study of blood T cell repertoires in COVID-19. Sequencing was performed with immunoSEQ multiplex PCR; in TCRdb, only in-frame clones are kept and a portion is missing. The table includes more than 130,000 clones, around nine tenths detected once. This CDR3 contains 15 residues. Losses at the gene ends were 5 bases for V and 5 bases for J; bases not matched to a gene: 8. CDR1 is MDHEN and CDR2 is SYDVKM in the germline V gene. The specimen sequenced was peripheral blood. The chain recombines TRBV28 with TRBJ2-1, with 8 positions matching TRBD2. This TCR came from a woman aged 40-49 years with acute or convalescent COVID-19. The CDR3 protein is CASSPLQRGNNEQFF. CDR3 nucleotides: TGTGCCAGCAGTCCCCTCCAGCGGGGGAACAATGAGCAGTTCTTC.